This record concerns one T cell receptor beta chain sequence. This sample is drawn from a study of blood T cell repertoires in COVID-19. TCRdb's table, derived via immunoSEQ multiplex PCR, lists solely in-frame clones and lacks some. Among 220,000 or so clones listed, 85% to 90% were seen once. The ends lost 1 base at V and 7 bases at J; junction bases unmatched: 11. There are 17 residues in the CDR3. CDR1 and CDR2 (germline): SGHRS, YFSETQ. Assignment of participants to cohorts was predicated upon participant-reported clinical history. The sequence derives from a man between 50 and 59 years old who had been exposed to COVID-19. The gene calls are TRBV5-1 and TRBJ1-4; 9 bases match TRBD1. Sequencing was performed on PBMCs or T cells enriched from blood (not recorded which). The CDR3 bases are TGCGCCAGCAGCTTGTCTACCGGGACAGGGCTGGGTGAAAAACTGTTTTTT. Its translation is CASSLSTGTGLGEKLFF.